This T cell receptor (beta chain) comes out of a study of blood T cells in healthy people across ages. Study-level information: About one barcoded beta molecule per two T cells was the capture yield of template switching.

PCR was performed a second time for 7 to 11 cycles using a sample-barcoded 5' primer and a J-beta primer mix. TCRdb processed the 5' RACE reads anew with MiXCR; each CDR3 protein has one entry. The profile shows 1.4 million to 1.5 million distinct CDR3 sequences, around two fifths of them singletons. The CDR3 contains 14 residues. V was shortened by 3 bases and J by 2 bases, with 10 bases between the two germline ends. CDR1 is SGHRS, CDR2 YFSETQ, per germline. Study-level results: Diversity was higher, and naive CD4+ cells more numerous, in long-lived donors than in aged donors.

About this clonotype itself: Its antigen is still unknown.

This rearrangement joins TRBV5-1 to TRBJ2-3; D might be TRBD2 (6 bases). The receptor was isolated from a woman younger than 30 in good health. Material: blood. CDR3 bases: TGCGCCAGCAGCTGGAGGGATCCCACAGATACGCAGTATTTT. Residues: CASSWRDPTDTQYF. Based on the CDR3 plus reference TRBV5-1 and TRBJ2-3, the full variable domain is KAGVTQTPRYLIKTRGQQVTLSCSPISGHRSVSWYQQTPGQGLQFLFEYFSETQRNKGNFPGRFSGRQFSNSRSEMNVSTLELGDSALYLCASSWRDPTDTQYFGPGTRLTVL.